This TCR beta chain was documented in a study of human T cells and chemical hapten exposure. Study context: 2% DPC was applied to approximately 2 cm by approximately 2 cm of upper inner arm skin for sensitization.

Study-wide results and caveats: Expanded TCRs clustered into significantly more large CDR3 similarity groups than controls, the analysis revealed. Among TCRs, those above 1 in 1000 frequency were unaffected by DPC sensitization.

Concerning this clonotype: Its antigen is unidentified.

TCRdb called the RACE reads again in MiXCR, with one record for every CDR3 protein. The sample lists around 120,000 distinct CDR3 sequences; roughly 12% were seen once. Sample time point: pre-sensitization, week 0. Specified treatment: therapeutic diphenylcyclopropenone sensitization with weekly scalp DPC. Material: whole blood, obtained in connection with sensitization to the hapten diphenylcyclopropenone (DPC). This receptor was obtained from a woman younger than 35 with alopecia areata. Some clones in this sample may be carry-over from other donors' samples.

CDR3 amino acids: CASSRPLSGPHEQYF. As DNA, the CDR3 is TGTGCCAGCAGCCGCCCGTTGTCGGGGCCACACGAGCAGTACTTC. J is TRBJ2-7 and V is TRBV7-9; D might be TRBD1 or TRBD2, each matching 5 bases. CDR3 length: 15 amino acids. V lost 5 bases and J lost 5, with 19 bases in between. CDR1 and CDR2 (germline): SEHNR, FQNEAQ (reference sequence).